This TCR beta chain was obtained from a study of cytomegalovirus exposure and HLA in healthy donors. Vbeta (60) and Jbeta (13) primers were used in the PCR. The repertoire was sequenced with immunoSEQ multiplex PCR; TCRdb's copy has only in-frame clones and lacks some. Its table records around 100,000 clones. Concerning this clone: Its antigen is not identified.

The germline gives CDR1 SGHNT, CDR2 YYREEE (reference sequence). J was trimmed by 4 bases and V by 4 bases; bases with no gene match: 6. The CDR3 covers 15 residues. Points from the study as a whole: Sequencing depth across donors, presence/absence analyses assumed, was roughly uniform. Accurate prediction of HLA-A and HLA-B alleles (for most subjects) was reportedly achieved from TCR beta sequences.

This receptor was obtained from a man aged 35 to 55 in good health and CMV-seropositive. J is TRBJ2-7 and V is TRBV5-4, with 12 bases identical to TRBD2. The sample taken for sequencing was PBMCs. The DNA of the CDR3 is TGTGCCAGCAGCGTACCGACTAGCGGGAGATACGAGCAGTACTTC. Protein: CASSVPTSGRYEQYF.